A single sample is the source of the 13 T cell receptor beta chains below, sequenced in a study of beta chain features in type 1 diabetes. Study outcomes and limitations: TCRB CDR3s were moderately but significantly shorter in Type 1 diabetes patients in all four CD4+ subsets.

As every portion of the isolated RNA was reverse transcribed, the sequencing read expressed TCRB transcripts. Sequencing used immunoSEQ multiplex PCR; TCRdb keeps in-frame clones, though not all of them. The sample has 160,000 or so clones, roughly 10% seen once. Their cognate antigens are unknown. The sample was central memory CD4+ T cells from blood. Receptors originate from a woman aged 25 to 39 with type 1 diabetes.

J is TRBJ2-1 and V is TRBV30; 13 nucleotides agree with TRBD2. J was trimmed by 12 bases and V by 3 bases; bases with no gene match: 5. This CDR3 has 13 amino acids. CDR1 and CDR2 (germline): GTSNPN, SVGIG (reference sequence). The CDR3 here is CAWRGLAGVAQFF. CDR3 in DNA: TGTGCCTGGAGAGGACTAGCGGGAGTAGCGCAGTTCTTC.

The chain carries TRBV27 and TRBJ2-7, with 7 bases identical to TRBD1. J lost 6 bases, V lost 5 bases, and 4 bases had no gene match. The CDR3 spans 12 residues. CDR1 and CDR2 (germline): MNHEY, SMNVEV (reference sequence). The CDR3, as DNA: TGTGCCAGCAGTACAGGGGACCGCGAGCAGTACTTC. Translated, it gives CASSTGDREQYF.

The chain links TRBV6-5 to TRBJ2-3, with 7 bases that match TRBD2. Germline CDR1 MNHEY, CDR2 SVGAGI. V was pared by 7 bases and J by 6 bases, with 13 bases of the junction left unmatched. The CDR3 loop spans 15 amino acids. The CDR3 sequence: CASTQAGEGKDTQYF. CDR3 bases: TGTGCCAGCACTCAAGCCGGGGAGGGGAAGGATACGCAGTATTTT.

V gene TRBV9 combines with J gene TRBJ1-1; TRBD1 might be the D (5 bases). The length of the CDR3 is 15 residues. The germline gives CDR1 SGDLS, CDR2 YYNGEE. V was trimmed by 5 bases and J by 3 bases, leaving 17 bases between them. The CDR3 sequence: CASSNRGGSDTEAFF. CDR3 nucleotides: TGTGCCAGCAGTAACCGGGGGGGGAGTGACACTGAAGCTTTCTTT.

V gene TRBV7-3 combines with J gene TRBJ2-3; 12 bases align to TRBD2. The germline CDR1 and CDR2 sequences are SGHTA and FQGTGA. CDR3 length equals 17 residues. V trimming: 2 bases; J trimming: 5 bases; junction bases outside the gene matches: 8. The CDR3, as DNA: TGTGCCAGCAGCTTAGTGGGCTCTAGCGGGAGGGGAGATACGCAGTATTTT. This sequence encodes CASSLVGSSGRGDTQYF.

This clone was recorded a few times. The CDR3 nucleotides read TGTGCCTGGAGTCGCGGGATAGCCAACACTGAAGCTTTCTTT. Translated: CAWSRGIANTEAFF. The chain links TRBV30 to TRBJ1-1, with no clear D. The germline gives CDR1 GTSNPN, CDR2 SVGIG (reference sequence). The V end lost 2 bases, the J end lost 2 bases, and 12 bases lay between the germline ends. The CDR3 runs to 14 residues.

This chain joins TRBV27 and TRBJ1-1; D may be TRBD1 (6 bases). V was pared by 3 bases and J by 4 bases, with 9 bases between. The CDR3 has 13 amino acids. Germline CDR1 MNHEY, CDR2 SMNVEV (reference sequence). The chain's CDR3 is CASSFYRATEAFF. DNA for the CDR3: TGTGCCAGCAGTTTTTACAGGGCCACTGAAGCTTTCTTT.

CDR3 residues: CASSPIGQGADTQYF. The DNA for the CDR3 is TGCGCCAGCAGCCCGATTGGACAGGGGGCAGATACGCAGTATTTT. The rearrangement links TRBV5-1 to TRBJ2-3; 10 bases fit TRBD1. Losses at the gene ends were 4 bases for V and 4 bases for J; bases not matched to a gene: 6. Germline-derived CDR1 and CDR2 are SGHRS and YFSETQ. The CDR3 runs 15 residues.

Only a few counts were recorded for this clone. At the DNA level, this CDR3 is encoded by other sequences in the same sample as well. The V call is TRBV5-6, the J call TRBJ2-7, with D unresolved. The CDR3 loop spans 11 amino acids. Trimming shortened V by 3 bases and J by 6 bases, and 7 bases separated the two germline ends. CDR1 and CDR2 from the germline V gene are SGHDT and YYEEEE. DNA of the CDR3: TGTGCCAGCAGCTCCCTCTCCGAGCAGTACTTC. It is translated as CASSSLSEQYF. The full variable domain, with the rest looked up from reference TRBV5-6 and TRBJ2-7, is DAGVTQSPTHLIKTRGQQVTLRCSPKSGHDTVSWYQQALGQGPQFIFQYYEEEERQRGNFPDRFSGHQFPNYSSELNVNALLLGDSALYLCASSSLSEQYFGPGTRLTVT.

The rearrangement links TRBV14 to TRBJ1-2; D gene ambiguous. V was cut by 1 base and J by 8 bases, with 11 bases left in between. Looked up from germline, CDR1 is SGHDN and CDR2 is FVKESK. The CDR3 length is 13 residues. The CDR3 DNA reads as TGTGCCAGCAGCCAAGGGACTGGCTGGGGCTACACCTTC. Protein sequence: CASSQGTGWGYTF.

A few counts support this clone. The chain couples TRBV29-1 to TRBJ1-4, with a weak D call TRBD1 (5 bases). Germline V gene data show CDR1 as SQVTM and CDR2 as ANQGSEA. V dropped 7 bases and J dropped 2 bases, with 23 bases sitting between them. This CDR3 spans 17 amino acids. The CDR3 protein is CSAGRGGADSTNEKLFF. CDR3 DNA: TGCAGCGCAGGAAGGGGAGGAGCGGATTCGACTAATGAAAAACTGTTTTTT.

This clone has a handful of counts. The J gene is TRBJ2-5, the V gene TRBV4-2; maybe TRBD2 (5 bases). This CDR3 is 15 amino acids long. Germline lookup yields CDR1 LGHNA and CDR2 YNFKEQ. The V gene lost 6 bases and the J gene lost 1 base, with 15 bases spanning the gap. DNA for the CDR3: TGTGCCAGCAGAGCGTCCGTAGGGAGCCAAGAGACCCAGTACTTC. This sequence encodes CASRASVGSQETQYF.

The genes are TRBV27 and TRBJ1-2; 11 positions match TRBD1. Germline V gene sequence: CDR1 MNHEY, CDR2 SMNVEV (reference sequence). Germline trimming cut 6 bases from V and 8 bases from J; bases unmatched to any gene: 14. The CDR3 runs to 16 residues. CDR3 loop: CASRPRTGGTKGGYTF. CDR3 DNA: TGTGCCAGCAGGCCTAGGACAGGGGGCACCAAGGGGGGCTACACCTTC.